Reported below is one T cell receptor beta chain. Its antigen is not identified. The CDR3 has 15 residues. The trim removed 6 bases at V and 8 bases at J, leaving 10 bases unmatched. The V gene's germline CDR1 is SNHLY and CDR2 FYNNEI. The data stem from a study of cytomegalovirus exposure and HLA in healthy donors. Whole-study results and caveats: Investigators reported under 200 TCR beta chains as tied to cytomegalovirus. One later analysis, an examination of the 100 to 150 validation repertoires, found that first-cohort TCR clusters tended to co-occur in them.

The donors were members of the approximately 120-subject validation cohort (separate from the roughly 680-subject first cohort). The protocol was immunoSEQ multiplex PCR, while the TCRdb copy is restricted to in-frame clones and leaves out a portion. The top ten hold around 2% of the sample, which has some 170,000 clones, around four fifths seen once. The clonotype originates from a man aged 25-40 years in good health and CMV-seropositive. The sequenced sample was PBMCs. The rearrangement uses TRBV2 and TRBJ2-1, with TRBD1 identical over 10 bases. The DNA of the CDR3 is TGTGCCAGCAGCTATCGACAGGGGGCTGCAGATGAGCAGTTCTTC. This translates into CASSYRQGAADEQFF.